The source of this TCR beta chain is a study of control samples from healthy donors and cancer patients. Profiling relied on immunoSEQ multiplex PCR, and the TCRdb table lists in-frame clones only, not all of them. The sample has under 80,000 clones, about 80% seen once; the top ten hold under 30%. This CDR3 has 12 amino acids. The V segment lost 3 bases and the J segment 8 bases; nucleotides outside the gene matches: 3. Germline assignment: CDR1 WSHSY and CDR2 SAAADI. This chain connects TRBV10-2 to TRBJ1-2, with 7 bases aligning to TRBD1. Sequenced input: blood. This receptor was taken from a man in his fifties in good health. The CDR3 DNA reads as TGCGCCAGCAGTGATGGAGGGGGCGGCTACACCTTC. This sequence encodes CASSDGGGGYTF.